These 12 T cell receptor beta chains came from one sample sequenced in a study of blood T cell repertoires in COVID-19. This table comes from immunoSEQ multiplex PCR, and its TCRdb copy is limited to in-frame clones, with some not included. The data hold 100,000 to 150,000 clones, with approximately 90% observed a single time. Material: peripheral blood. The receptors stem from a human donor in a cohort sampled during active COVID-19.

In this sample, this clone turned up once. The CDR3 region has the DNA TGTGCCAGCTCACCACCCCCGAGGACAGGTGGTGGCGAGCAGTACTTC. Its translation: CASSPPPRTGGGEQYF. The rearrangement joins TRBV18 to TRBJ2-7, with TRBD1 matching 7 bases. The CDR3 runs 16 residues. Germline V CDR1 and CDR2: KGHSH, LQKENI. V lost 0 bases and J lost 6; bases outside the gene matches: 11. The variable domain in full, completed from reference TRBV18 and TRBJ2-7, reads NAGVMQNPRHLVRRRGQEARLRCSPMKGHSHVYWYRQLPEEGLKFMVYLQKENIIDESGMPKERFSAEFPKEGPSILRIQQVVRGDSAAYFCASSPPPRTGGGEQYFGPGTRLTVT.

The chain carries TRBV4-1 and TRBJ2-5; 11 bases are shared with TRBD2. Trimming removed 1 base from V and 5 bases from J; junction bases left unmatched: 9. Germline loops: CDR1 MGHRA, CDR2 YSYEKL. The CDR3 has 17 residues. The CDR3 coding sequence is TGCGCCAGCAGCCAAGGAGGGTTAGCGGGGGGGCCGGAGACCCAGTACTTC. Amino acid sequence: CASSQGGLAGGPETQYF.

The V gene is TRBV2, the J gene TRBJ1-6, with D perhaps matching TRBD1 (5 bases). Trimming cost V 4 bases and J 12 bases, with 13 bases left between them. CDR1 is SNHLY, CDR2 FYNNEI, per germline. This CDR3 has 13 amino acids. CDR3 residues: CASSGGGREPLHF. The DNA for the CDR3 is TGTGCCAGCAGTGGGGGGGGGAGAGAACCCCTCCACTTT.

J is TRBJ1-6 and V is TRBV30, with D possibly matching TRBD1 (5 bases). Germline CDR1 is GTSNPN and CDR2 is SVGIG (reference sequence). The CDR3 consists of 14 residues. V gave up 0 bases and J gave up 7 bases, with 10 bases separating them. CDR3 in amino acids: CAWSVYQGNSPLHF. For the CDR3, the DNA is TGTGCCTGGAGTGTATACCAGGGCAATTCACCCCTCCACTTT.

This chain uses TRBV27 with TRBJ2-3, with D perhaps TRBD2 (6 bases). This CDR3 contains 18 residues. Germline V gene data show CDR1 as MNHEY and CDR2 as SMNVEV (reference sequence). With 2 bases removed from V and 0 bases from J, the gap between germline ends came to 18 bases. CDR3 nucleotide sequence: TGTGCCAGCAGTTTAATGGGCGGGGCCGCTGTTAGCACAGATACGCAGTATTTT. Protein sequence: CASSLMGGAAVSTDTQYF.

The rearrangement uses TRBV18 and TRBJ2-7; 9 bases line up with TRBD1. The trim removed 6 bases at V and 3 bases at J, leaving 9 bases unmatched. The CDR3 has 15 amino acids. Germline V CDR1 and CDR2: KGHSH, LQKENI. The CDR3 DNA reads TGTGCCAGCTCGCCGGGGACAGGGTCTCTCTACGAGCAGTACTTC. Encoded protein: CASSPGTGSLYEQYF.

A word on this clone: Other nucleotide sequences from this sample produce the same CDR3. The chain uses TRBV3-1 (or the pseudogene TRBV3-2) and TRBJ2-1; 9 bases are a match to TRBD2. CDR3 length equals 17 residues. The germline CDR1 and CDR2 sequences are LGHDT and YNNKEL (reference sequence). The ends lost 1 base at V and 4 bases at J; junction bases unmatched: 8. Here the CDR3 DNA reads TGTGCCAGCAGCCAAGCGGGAAGCGGGGGGCCATACAATGAGCAGTTCTTC. Translating it yields CASSQAGSGGPYNEQFF.

CDR3 coding DNA: TGTGCCAGCAGCCCGGGACTAGCCATACGAGAGACCCAGTACTTC. It is translated as CASSPGLAIRETQYF. The chain has TRBV4-2 and TRBJ2-5, with TRBD2 matching over 9 bases. Germline lookup yields CDR1 LGHNA and CDR2 YNFKEQ. V lost 4 bases, J lost 4 bases, and 7 bases stayed unmatched. This CDR3 has 15 residues.

The rearrangement uses TRBV2 and TRBJ1-1; D not certain. This CDR3 is built from 14 residues. Trimming removed 4 bases from V and 1 base from J, with 10 bases in between. Germline CDR1 is SNHLY and CDR2 is FYNNEI. CDR3: CASSVSGRNTEAFF. The CDR3 DNA follows: TGTGCCAGCAGTGTGTCGGGGAGGAACACTGAAGCTTTCTTT.

The chain couples TRBV5-1 to TRBJ2-1, with D uncertain. Trimming removed 0 bases from V and 0 bases from J, with 10 bases in between. CDR1 and CDR2 (germline): SGHRS, YFSETQ. CDR3 size: 16 residues. The CDR3 spells CASSLALSSSYNEQFF. The DNA of the CDR3 is TGCGCCAGCAGCTTGGCACTGAGTAGCTCCTACAATGAGCAGTTCTTC. The entire variable domain, with the rest obtained from reference TRBV5-1 and TRBJ2-1, is as follows: KAGVTQTPRYLIKTRGQQVTLSCSPISGHRSVSWYQQTPGQGLQFLFEYFSETQRNKGNFPGRFSGRQFSNSRSEMNVSTLELGDSALYLCASSLALSSSYNEQFFGPGTRLTVL.

The chain has TRBV5-4 and TRBJ1-2, with D maybe TRBD1 (5 bases). Trimming shortened V by 1 base and J by 5 bases, and 12 bases separated the two germline ends. There are 14 residues in the CDR3. Germline V gives CDR1 SGHNT, CDR2 YYREEE (reference sequence). CDR3 residues: CASSLRGRDYGYTF. CDR3 bases: TGTGCCAGCAGCTTGCGAGGCAGGGATTATGGCTACACCTTC.

The gene calls are TRBV7-9 and TRBJ1-2; 9 nucleotides match TRBD1. The germline V gene has CDR1 SEHNR and CDR2 FQNEAQ (reference sequence). The CDR3 sequence is 18 residues long. The V segment lost 2 bases and the J segment 4 bases; nucleotides outside the gene matches: 14. The CDR3 sequence: CASSLSVTPKQGAYGYTF. CDR3 coding DNA: TGTGCCAGCAGCTTATCGGTTACCCCTAAACAGGGGGCCTATGGCTACACCTTC.